This passage covers 11 T cell receptor beta chains from one sample sequenced in a study of molecular identifiers for immune sequencing clone quantification. One entry per CDR3 protein results from TCRdb running MiXCR on the PCR reads. The sample records 35,000 or so distinct CDR3 sequences, 15% to 20% being singletons. What was sequenced was naive CD8+ T cells from blood, with Jurkat cell RNA spiked in. As for subset: FACS-sorted CD8+CD4-CCR7+CD45RA+ naive T cells. The receptors shown here come from a human donor in good health. Some libraries in this study had Jurkat cell RNA spiked in.

This clonotype was seen many times. V is TRBV11-2 and J is TRBJ2-1; D possibly corresponds to TRBD2 (6 bases). The CDR3 runs to 13 residues. Trimming pared 2 bases from V and 6 bases from J, leaving 8 bases between. Germline assignment: CDR1 SGHAT and CDR2 FQNNGV. The CDR3: CASSLTGGNEQFF. CDR3 DNA: TGTGCCAGCAGCTTAACCGGGGGCAATGAGCAGTTCTTC.

On this clonotype: Its ends do not fully match the called genes, so a read error is possible. The V and J genes are TRBV12-3 or TRBV12-4 and TRBJ1-5; D is possibly TRBD1 (5 bases). The CDR3 sequence is 14 residues long. CDR3 sequence reads: CASSLGESGSPQRF. CDR3 DNA sequence: TGTGCCAGCAGTTTAGGGGAATCAGGGTCCCCCCAGCGTTTT.

This chain connects TRBV2 to TRBJ2-5; 10 bases line up with TRBD2. The CDR3 totals 16 residues. Germline V gene data show CDR1 as SNHLY and CDR2 as FYNNEI. The junction had 13 bases not matched to a gene; V was cut back by 10 bases and J by 2 bases. The CDR3 DNA reads as TGTGCCACGGCGGGCCCCGGGACTAGCGTACAAGAGACCCAGTACTTC. Its translation is CATAGPGTSVQETQYF.

This clonotype has a handful of counts. The V gene is TRBV7-9, the J gene TRBJ2-5, with 7 bases that match TRBD1. Looked up from germline, CDR1 is SEHNR and CDR2 is FQNEAQ (reference sequence). The V segment lost 5 bases and the J segment 3 bases; nucleotides outside the gene matches: 12. The CDR3 is 16 amino acids. CDR3 nucleotide sequence: TGTGCCAGCAGCCCAACTGCAGACGACAGGGAAGAGACCCAGTACTTC. This gives the protein CASSPTADDREETQYF.

The table lists this clonotype with many counts. The chain links TRBV29-1 to TRBJ2-2; possibly TRBD1 or TRBD2 for D (6 bases each). Per the germline V gene, CDR1 is SQVTM and CDR2 is ANQGSEA. The length of the CDR3 is 13 residues. The V gene lost 6 bases and the J gene lost 6 bases, with 14 bases spanning the gap. In DNA form, the CDR3 reads TGCAGCGTCCTGGCGGAGGGGGCCGGGGAGCTGTTTTTT. Protein: CSVLAEGAGELFF.

In this sample, this clonotype turned up many times. The rearrangement joins TRBV6-5 to TRBJ2-6; D gene ambiguous. The CDR3 contains 15 residues. V lost 8 bases to trimming and J lost 0 bases, with 11 bases between them. From germline, CDR1 is MNHEY and CDR2 SVGAGI. The CDR3 here is CASSYYSSGANVLTF. The CDR3 DNA reads as TGTGCCAGCTCCTATTACAGCTCTGGGGCCAACGTCCTGACTTTC.

This clonotype was seen at least ten times. V gene TRBV7-9 combines with J gene TRBJ2-3; 10 bases map to TRBD2. Looked up from germline, CDR1 is SEHNR and CDR2 is FQNEAQ (reference sequence). The V gene end was trimmed by 6 bases and the J gene end by 4 bases; junction bases not matched to a gene: 7. CDR3 length: 15 amino acids. CDR3 nucleotide sequence: TGTGCCAGCAGACCCGGACTAGCGGCCGCAGATACGCAGTATTTT. Its translation: CASRPGLAAADTQYF. Looking up the rest from reference TRBV7-9 and TRBJ2-3 gives the full variable domain: DTGVSQNPRHKITKRGQNVTFRCDPISEHNRLYWYRQTLGQGPEFLTYFQNEAQLEKSRLLSDRFSAERPKGSFSTLEIQRTEQGDSAMYLCASRPGLAAADTQYFGPGTRLTVL.

The rearrangement uses TRBV11-2 and TRBJ1-1; unclear D gene. With 2 bases removed from V and 4 bases from J, the gap between germline ends came to 8 bases. The CDR3 is 13 residues long. Germline CDR1 and CDR2: SGHAT and FQNNGV. CDR3 nucleotides: TGTGCCAGCAGCTTATACAGTACCACTGAAGCTTTCTTT. Its translation is CASSLYSTTEAFF. The complete variable domain, with remaining parts taken from reference TRBV11-2 and TRBJ1-1, reads EAGVAQSPRYKIIEKRQSVAFWCNPISGHATLYWYQQILGQGPKLLIQFQNNGVVDDSQLPKDRFSAERLKGVDSTLKIQPAKLEDSAVYLCASSLYSTTEAFFGQGTRLTVV.

V is TRBV7-9 and J is TRBJ2-1; a possible D gene is TRBD1 (6 bases). V was shortened by 5 bases and J by 9 bases, with 11 bases between the two germline ends. CDR3 size: 12 residues. Germline loops: CDR1 SEHNR, CDR2 FQNEAQ (reference sequence). Here the CDR3 reads CASSRTVVEQFF. The CDR3, as DNA: TGTGCCAGCAGCCGGACAGTTGTTGAGCAGTTCTTC.

Many counts were recorded for this clonotype. The J gene is TRBJ2-3, the V gene TRBV7-9; D unclear. Germline V gives CDR1 SEHNR, CDR2 FQNEAQ (reference sequence). This CDR3 spans 11 amino acids. With 5 bases removed from V and 5 bases from J, the gap between germline ends came to 5 bases. This CDR3 is CASSLRDTQYF. The CDR3 region has the DNA TGTGCCAGCAGCCTCAGAGATACGCAGTATTTT. Full variable domain (missing parts from reference TRBV7-9 and TRBJ2-3): DTGVSQNPRHKITKRGQNVTFRCDPISEHNRLYWYRQTLGQGPEFLTYFQNEAQLEKSRLLSDRFSAERPKGSFSTLEIQRTEQGDSAMYLCASSLRDTQYFGPGTRLTVL.

This clonotype occurred many times. V gene TRBV29-1 combines with J gene TRBJ2-2; D remains unclear. The CDR3 consists of 13 residues. Trimming took off 3 bases at V and 4 bases at J, with 9 bases between the two ends. Germline CDR1 and CDR2: SQVTM and ANQGSEA. CDR3 region: CSVDGPTTGELFF. In nucleotides, the CDR3 is TGCAGCGTTGATGGACCGACCACCGGGGAGCTGTTTTTT.